The clone carrying this TCR beta chain was counted between two and nine times. The junction and the germline gene differ at one end; a read error may be behind it. This specimen belongs to a study of tumor and adjacent non-tumor tissue in lung cancer. RNA was extracted from bulk tissue without any cell sorting. More than 3 cm separated this lung sample from the edge of the tumor. CDR3 size: 12 residues. Germline V gene sequence: CDR1 SGHRS, CDR2 YFSETQ. Three rounds of nested PCR, following a modified ARM-PCR protocol, produced the TCRbeta library. Each CDR3 protein is one row after TCRdb ran MiXCR on the multiplex PCR reads. The sample shows 70,000 to 90,000 distinct CDR3 sequences, approximately 80% of them seen only once.

Sequences were obtained from distant non-tumor lung tissue. The chain has TRBV5-1 and TRBJ2-7; no definite D call. The receptor was isolated from a man aged 55 to 70 with non-small cell lung cancer. DNA of the CDR3: TGTGTCAGCAGCTTGAACCGCTACGAGCAGTACTTC. This codes for CVSSLNRYEQYF. Looking up the rest from reference TRBV5-1 and TRBJ2-7 gives the full variable domain: KAGVTQTPRYLIKTRGQQVTLSCSPISGHRSVSWYQQTPGQGLQFLFEYFSETQRNKGNFPGRFSGRQFSNSRSEMNVSTLELGDSALYLCVSSLNRYEQYFGPGTRLTVT.